This entry is about one TCR beta chain. The antigen remains unidentified. Individuals having autoimmune disease history or systemic immunosuppression were not enrolled. Sampling of blood occurred at baseline, cycle 4 day 1, and cycle 7 day 1. The data belong to a study of OX40 agonist ivuxolimab in advanced cancers. Background on the study: Participants, 82.7% male, averaged roughly 55 years of age, ranging from roughly 23 to 90.

Regarding the study as a whole: Expanded clones were, on average, more numerous in CD8+ T cells than in CD4+.

CDR3 length: 16 residues. In germline, CDR1 is SEHNR, CDR2 FQNEAQ (reference sequence). Trimming shortened V by 5 bases and J by 0 bases, and 14 bases separated the two germline ends. Libraries were prepared by immunoSEQ multiplex PCR; TCRdb keeps only in-frame clonotypes and omits some of them. The table has some 28,000 clones, about 86% seen once. Sample: CD4+ or CD8+ T cells sorted from blood, taken in a trial of the OX40 agonist ivuxolimab. The TCR originated in an adult with an advanced solid tumor such as melanoma, head and neck, liver or kidney cancer. This chain joins TRBV7-9 and TRBJ1-3; a weak D match, TRBD1 (5 bases). The CDR3 spells CASSQSDSSSGNTIYF. As DNA, the CDR3 is TGTGCCAGCAGCCAAAGTGACAGCTCCTCTGGAAACACCATATATTTT. Based on the CDR3 plus reference TRBV7-9 and TRBJ1-3, the full variable domain is DTGVSQNPRHKITKRGQNVTFRCDPISEHNRLYWYRQTLGQGPEFLTYFQNEAQLEKSRLLSDRFSAERPKGSFSTLEIQRTEQGDSAMYLCASSQSDSSSGNTIYFGEGSWLTVV.